Below, 2 T cell receptor beta chains from the same sample are listed, as sequenced in a study of human T cells and chemical hapten exposure. Indicated time point: healthy volunteer bleed at 2 weeks. Whole blood that had not been fractionated was the source of extracted total RNA. Via MiXCR, TCRdb re-called the RACE reads, giving one row per CDR3 protein. The sample holds under 95,000 distinct CDR3 sequences, roughly 8% seen once. Specimen: whole blood. The receptors were sampled from a female donor in good health. Some clones in this sample may be carry-over from other donors' samples.

This clonotype was counted between two and nine times. This sequence joins TRBV5-1 and TRBJ2-4; 13 bases fit TRBD2. The V gene's germline CDR1 is SGHRS and CDR2 YFSETQ. The V and J ends lost 4 bases and 0 bases, in that order; junction bases with no gene match: 10. There are 19 residues in the CDR3. The CDR3 nucleotides read TGCGCCAGCAGCCCAGGACTAGCGGGAGCCCTTCTAGCCAAAAACATTCAGTACTTC. Translation: CASSPGLAGALLAKNIQYF.

This clonotype was found many times. J is TRBJ2-7 and V is TRBV29-1; D is uncertain. Germline V lookup: CDR1 SQVTM, CDR2 ANQGSEA. The CDR3 is 12 amino acids. Trimming pared 4 bases from V and 4 bases from J, leaving 11 bases between. CDR3 DNA: TGCAGCGTTGCCACCGTGGGGTACGAGCAGTACTTC. It yields the protein CSVATVGYEQYF.